These 25 T cell receptor beta chains came from one sample sequenced in a study of spatial heterogeneity in lung cancer. TCRdb used MiXCR to reprocess the 5' RACE reads, holding one entry per CDR3 protein. The sample contains 3,200 or so distinct CDR3 sequences, 5.9% of which appear only once. Their specific antigens are unknown. Regarding time point: sample taken at primary tumor resection. Overall study findings and caveats: The study found that expanded intratumoral alpha and beta TCR counts tracked tumor mutation counts.

The sequences come from lung tumor tissue, collected at surgery. The origin of the receptors is a male donor with early-stage non-small cell lung cancer.

Relative to its sample, this clonotype is medium-sized. The V gene is TRBV5-1, the J gene TRBJ1-2; D call uncertain. The V and J ends lost 4 bases and 5 bases respectively, with 18 bases between them. Germline V gives CDR1 SGHRS, CDR2 YFSETQ. This CDR3 comprises 15 residues. Here the CDR3 reads CASSLGPAVSYGYTF. The DNA of the CDR3 is TGCGCCAGCAGCCTAGGCCCCGCTGTGAGTTATGGCTACACCTTC.

This clonotype was detected only a few times. V gene TRBV20-1 combines with J gene TRBJ2-3; unclear D gene. Germline CDR1 reads DFQATT; CDR2 reads SNEGSKA (reference sequence). V was cut by 5 bases and J by 3 bases, with 9 bases left in between. The CDR3 is 12 amino acids. The CDR3 DNA follows: TGCAGTGCTTCTCCGAGTACAGATACGCAGTATTTT. Its translation is CSASPSTDTQYF.

The table lists this clonotype with many counts. The J gene is TRBJ1-1, the V gene TRBV10-1; no firm D call. Trimming cost V 8 bases and J 1 base, with 11 bases left between them. The germline CDR1 and CDR2 sequences are WNHNN and SYGVQD (reference sequence). This CDR3 region has 13 residues. The CDR3 here is CASSRRENTEAFF. CDR3 DNA: TGCGCCAGCTCCCGAAGGGAGAACACTGAAGCTTTCTTT.

This clonotype is judged medium-sized. V is TRBV25-1 and J is TRBJ1-5; D gene uncertain. V lost 3 bases and J lost 2, with 5 bases in between. The CDR3 has 13 residues. Germline lookup yields CDR1 MGHDK and CDR2 SYGVNS. CDR3 in amino acids: CASSEGGNQPQHF. The CDR3 DNA sequence: TGTGCCAGCAGTGAGGGAGGCAATCAGCCCCAGCATTTT. The whole variable domain, remainder taken from reference TRBV25-1 and TRBJ1-5, is EADIYQTPRYLVIGTGKKITLECSQTMGHDKMYWYQQDPGMELHLIHYSYGVNSTEKGDLSSESTVSRIRTEHFPLTLESARPSHTSQYLCASSEGGNQPQHFGDGTRLSIL.

By sample share, this clonotype is large (0.1 to 1%). The CDR3 region has the DNA TGTGCCAGCAGCTTGGGGGACATCTACGAGCAGTACTTC. Translated, it gives CASSLGDIYEQYF. The chain combines TRBV7-2 with TRBJ2-7, with a possible D match to TRBD1 (6 bases). Trimming pared 3 bases from V and 3 bases from J, leaving 9 bases between. Germline values: CDR1 SGHTA, CDR2 FQGNSA. The CDR3 consists of 13 residues.

This clonotype is labeled as medium-sized (0.01 to 0.1%). The rearrangement joins TRBV20-1 to TRBJ1-5; TRBD1 aligns across 10 bases. Germline-derived CDR1 and CDR2 are DFQATT and SNEGSKA (reference sequence). Germline trimming cut 0 bases from V and 5 bases from J; bases unmatched to any gene: 4. The CDR3 is made up of 15 amino acids. This chain's CDR3 is CSARDPGQGHQPQHF. The CDR3 DNA reads TGCAGTGCTAGAGATCCGGGACAGGGGCATCAGCCCCAGCATTTT.

This clonotype is medium-sized by share. DNA of the CDR3: TGTGCCAGCAGCTTCCCCGGGACAGGGGGCGGCGAGCAGTACTTC. The encoded protein is CASSFPGTGGGEQYF. The chain couples TRBV7-9 to TRBJ2-7; 12 bases map to TRBD1. The germline gives CDR1 SEHNR, CDR2 FQNEAQ (reference sequence). Trimming cost V 3 bases and J 6 bases; bases outside gene matches: 6. The CDR3 totals 15 residues. The full variable domain, in which reference TRBV7-9 and TRBJ2-7 provide the parts outside the CDR3, is DTGVSQNPRHKITKRGQNVTFRCDPISEHNRLYWYRQTLGQGPEFLTYFQNEAQLEKSRLLSDRFSAERPKGSFSTLEIQRTEQGDSAMYLCASSFPGTGGGEQYFGPGTRLTVT.

The chain has TRBV6-5 and TRBJ1-2; 10 bases map to TRBD1. CDR1 and CDR2 (germline): MNHEY, SVGAGI. The CDR3 extends over 16 amino acids. V shed 6 bases, J shed 2 bases, and the junction held 9 bases outside the gene matches. The CDR3 DNA is TGTGCCAGCAGGAAACTACCGACAGGGGGCAACTATGGCTACACCTTC. Encoded protein: CASRKLPTGGNYGYTF.

By sample share, this clonotype is medium-sized. The chain employs TRBV21-1 and TRBJ1-3. TRBV21-1 is given as a pseudogene. The CDR3 extends over 17 amino acids. The CDR3 nucleotides read TGTGCCAGCAGCGCCGGTAGCCCACAGTGCTCTGGAAACACCATATATTTT. Amino acids: CASSAGSPQCSGNTIYF.

This clonotype was counted many times. The V call is TRBV30, the J call TRBJ2-2; 7 bases fit TRBD1. Germline trimming cut 5 bases from V and 5 bases from J; bases unmatched to any gene: 5. CDR1 and CDR2 from the germline V gene are GTSNPN and SVGIG (reference sequence). CDR3 length equals 13 residues. CDR3 bases: TGTGCCTGGGCTATACAGGGGACCGGGGAGCTGTTTTTT. Protein sequence: CAWAIQGTGELFF.

This clonotype is labeled as medium-sized (0.01 to 0.1%). The CDR3 nucleotides are TGTGCCAGCAGCTCCTTAATACCCCGCTCAGGGCTAGGAGATACGCAGTATTTT. Translating it yields CASSSLIPRSGLGDTQYF. The chain uses TRBV5-5 and TRBJ2-3; TRBD1 might be the D (5 bases). Germline V gene data show CDR1 as SGHKS and CDR2 as YYEKEE (reference sequence). The V end lost 3 bases, the J end lost 5 bases, and 25 bases lay between the germline ends. The CDR3 loop spans 18 amino acids. Full variable domain (outside the CDR3, taken from reference TRBV5-5 and TRBJ2-3): DAGVTQSPTHLIKTRGQQVTLRCSPISGHKSVSWYQQVLGQGPQFIFQYYEKEERGRGNFPDRFSARQFPNYSSELNVNALLLGDSALYLCASSSLIPRSGLGDTQYFGPGTRLTVL.

By share, this clonotype ranks as medium-sized. The rearrangement uses TRBV10-3 and TRBJ2-1, with no clear D. Germline V gene lookup returns CDR1 ENHRY and CDR2 SYGVKD. The germline V and J ends were trimmed by 1 base and 7 bases, with 5 bases remaining between them. The CDR3 spans 12 residues. The CDR3 region has the DNA TGTGCCATCAGTGAGTTCGGAAATGAGCAGTTCTTC. Its translation: CAISEFGNEQFF.

The chain is built from TRBV7-9 and TRBJ2-2, with D possibly TRBD2 on 6 matching bases. V was shortened by 3 bases and J by 5 bases, with 10 bases between the two germline ends. The CDR3 sequence is 14 residues long. Germline V gene sequence: CDR1 SEHNR, CDR2 FQNEAQ (reference sequence). CDR3 residues: CASSLGLRTGELFF. The CDR3 region has the DNA TGTGCCAGCAGCTTGGGACTCCGGACCGGGGAGCTGTTTTTT.

Sample share makes this clonotype medium-sized. The chain couples TRBV20-1 to TRBJ2-7, with TRBD2 matching 11 bases. V trimming: 3 bases; J trimming: 12 bases; junction bases outside the gene matches: 10. This CDR3 contains 13 residues. Germline values: CDR1 DFQATT, CDR2 SNEGSKA (reference sequence). The CDR3 coding sequence is TGCAGTGCTAGTTTAGCGGGAGGGCCTATTAGGTACTTC. It codes for CSASLAGGPIRYF.

By share, this clonotype ranks as medium-sized. The rearrangement joins TRBV10-3 to TRBJ2-1; unclear D gene. The CDR3 has 15 residues. V lost 0 bases and J lost 2, with 8 bases in between. CDR1 ENHRY and CDR2 SYGVKD come from the germline V gene. The CDR3 sequence is CAISESGRTYNEQFF. In DNA, the CDR3 is TGTGCCATCAGTGAGTCAGGAAGAACCTACAATGAGCAGTTCTTC.

This clonotype ranks as medium-sized. The V and J genes are TRBV10-1 and TRBJ2-5, with no clear D. V gave up 3 bases and J gave up 7 bases, with 12 bases separating them. The germline V gene encodes CDR1 WNHNN and CDR2 SYGVQD (reference sequence). The CDR3 consists of 13 residues. The chain's CDR3 is CASSDQQMGTQYF. DNA for the CDR3: TGCGCCAGCAGTGATCAACAGATGGGGACCCAGTACTTC.

This clonotype was seen ten or more times. The V call is TRBV2, the J call TRBJ2-7; 7 positions match TRBD1. J was trimmed by 3 bases and V by 6 bases; bases with no gene match: 5. Germline V gene data show CDR1 as SNHLY and CDR2 as FYNNEI. The CDR3 length is 13 residues. The CDR3 DNA sequence: TGTGCCAGCAGGCAGGGACAGCTCTACGAGCAGTACTTC. As protein: CASRQGQLYEQYF.

This clonotype ranks as medium-sized. The CDR3 sequence: CASSLLPGPNQPQHF. The CDR3 nucleotides are TGCGCCAGCAGCCTCCTCCCGGGTCCTAATCAGCCCCAGCATTTT. The J gene is TRBJ1-5, the V gene TRBV5-1; D call uncertain. The CDR3 is made up of 15 amino acids. CDR1 and CDR2 from the germline V gene are SGHRS and YFSETQ. V gave up 4 bases and J gave up 4 bases, with 15 bases separating them. Full variable domain (outside the CDR3, taken from reference TRBV5-1 and TRBJ1-5): KAGVTQTPRYLIKTRGQQVTLSCSPISGHRSVSWYQQTPGQGLQFLFEYFSETQRNKGNFPGRFSGRQFSNSRSEMNVSTLELGDSALYLCASSLLPGPNQPQHFGDGTRLSIL.

This clonotype was counted ten times or more. The V gene is TRBV5-4, the J gene TRBJ2-3; tentatively, D is TRBD1 (6 bases). Germline lookup yields CDR1 SGHNT and CDR2 YYREEE (reference sequence). V lost 3 bases and J 7 bases, leaving 15 bases between the germline ends. CDR3 length equals 14 residues. CDR3 region: CASSWDTDLNTQYF. Written as DNA, the CDR3 is TGTGCCAGCAGCTGGGACACGGACTTAAATACGCAGTATTTT.

The sample holds a few counts of this clonotype. The CDR3 DNA reads as TGCGCCAGCAGCCCGGAGGGACTAGAAGCTTTCTTT. Translating gives CASSPEGLEAFF. The gene calls are TRBV5-1 and TRBJ1-1; tentatively, D is TRBD1 (5 bases). The CDR3 covers 12 residues. The germline V and J ends were trimmed by 4 bases and 8 bases, with 12 bases remaining between them. CDR1 and CDR2 from the germline V gene are SGHRS and YFSETQ.

In its sample, this clonotype ranks as medium-sized. This chain joins TRBV27 and TRBJ2-1; 7 bases are shared with TRBD1. V lost 5 bases to trimming and J lost 2 bases; unmatched junction nucleotides: 6. Germline V gene sequence: CDR1 MNHEY, CDR2 SMNVEV (reference sequence). This CDR3 contains 15 residues. Written as DNA, the CDR3 is TGTGCCAGCAGTCCCGACAGGGTCGCCTACAATGAGCAGTTCTTC. It specifies CASSPDRVAYNEQFF.

This clonotype is judged medium-sized. The V gene is TRBV29-1, the J gene TRBJ2-2, with TRBD2 matching 7 bases. Per the germline V gene, CDR1 is SQVTM and CDR2 is ANQGSEA. This CDR3 contains 13 residues. V was clipped by 7 bases and J by 5 bases; unmatched bases: 7. The CDR3: CSANEGGTGELFF. The CDR3 DNA reads as TGCAGCGCCAACGAGGGAGGGACCGGGGAGCTGTTTTTT.

By sample fraction, this clonotype is medium-sized. This chain uses TRBV7-2 with TRBJ1-5; no clear D. CDR3 length: 16 amino acids. Germline values: CDR1 SGHTA, CDR2 FQGNSA. The V end lost 5 bases, the J end lost 1 base, and 15 bases lay between the germline ends. CDR3: CASSTWAHLSNQPQHF. The DNA for the CDR3 is TGTGCCAGCAGCACCTGGGCGCACCTAAGCAATCAGCCCCAGCATTTT. Full variable domain (rest looked up from reference TRBV7-2 and TRBJ1-5): GAGVSQSPSNKVTEKGKDVELRCDPISGHTALYWYRQSLGQGLEFLIYFQGNSAPDKSGLPSDRFSAERTGGSVSTLTIQRTQQEDSAVYLCASSTWAHLSNQPQHFGDGTRLSIL.

This clonotype is medium-sized in the sample. The chain uses TRBV5-8 and TRBJ2-7; weak D call: TRBD2 (5 bases). The V gene's germline CDR1 is SGHTS and CDR2 YDEGEE. CDR3 length equals 14 residues. Trimming cost V 4 bases and J 3 bases, with 14 bases left between them. This CDR3 reads CASSAGVTHYEQYF. CDR3 nucleotides: TGTGCCAGCAGCGCGGGTGTCACCCACTACGAGCAGTACTTC.

This clonotype showed up just a few times. This chain joins TRBV11-2 and TRBJ2-1; weak D call: TRBD1 (6 bases). The CDR3 is 15 amino acids. CDR1 and CDR2 (germline): SGHAT, FQNNGV. With 0 bases removed from V and 1 base from J, the gap between germline ends came to 7 bases. This CDR3 reads CASSLDRGSYNEQFF. DNA of the CDR3: TGTGCCAGCAGCTTAGATAGGGGGTCCTACAATGAGCAGTTCTTC.